Each of the 15 T cell receptor beta chains below was sequenced from the same sample in a study of T cells after yellow fever vaccination. From the 5' RACE reads, TCRdb called clonotypes with MiXCR, one entry per CDR3 protein. The data contain a few hundred thousand distinct CDR3 sequences, around 8.6% of them seen just once; the ten biggest clones take up about 3%. The specimen was CD4+ T cells sorted from PBMCs, collected 5 days after the yellow fever booster vaccination. The receptors stem from a man aged 18 to 29 who received the YFV17D yellow fever vaccine.

This clonotype was counted a few times. The genes are TRBV7-2 and TRBJ1-5; perhaps TRBD1 as D (5 bases). V lost 5 bases to trimming and J lost 1 base, with 6 bases between them. The V gene's germline CDR1 is SGHTA and CDR2 FQGNSA. This CDR3 contains 13 residues. The CDR3 loop is CASSRQSNQPQHF. Written as DNA, the CDR3 is TGTGCCAGCAGCCGACAGAGCAATCAGCCCCAGCATTTT.

At least ten counts were recorded for this clonotype. This chain links TRBV12-3 or TRBV12-4 with TRBJ2-5; D may correspond to TRBD1 or TRBD2 (5 bases each). Trimming left V 6 bases short and J 3 bases short, with 11 bases between. This CDR3 has 13 amino acids. The CDR3, as DNA: TGTGCCAGCAGATGGGGACCCGAAGAGACCCAGTACTTC. Protein sequence: CASRWGPEETQYF.

The chain uses TRBV11-2 and TRBJ2-2, with no clear D. The CDR3 sequence is 14 residues long. CDR1 and CDR2 (germline): SGHAT, FQNNGV. Trimming stripped 6 bases from V and 8 bases from J, with 16 bases between. The CDR3 protein is CASRGLMGSGELFF. The CDR3 bases are TGTGCCAGCAGAGGGCTCATGGGGTCGGGGGAGCTGTTTTTT. Full variable domain (rest looked up from reference TRBV11-2 and TRBJ2-2): EAGVAQSPRYKIIEKRQSVAFWCNPISGHATLYWYQQILGQGPKLLIQFQNNGVVDDSQLPKDRFSAERLKGVDSTLKIQPAKLEDSAVYLCASRGLMGSGELFFGEGSRLTVL.

Ten or more counts support this clonotype. This sequence joins TRBV12-3 or TRBV12-4 and TRBJ2-1; 9 bases match TRBD2. The CDR3 runs 15 residues. The J segment lost 5 bases and the V segment lost 8 bases, leaving 10 bases of the junction unmatched. For the CDR3, the DNA is TGTGCCAGCCGATGGCCGGGACTAGCAAACAATGAGCAGTTCTTC. It encodes CASRWPGLANNEQFF.

This clonotype has just a few counts. The chain couples TRBV10-3 to TRBJ2-3; D is perhaps TRBD1 or TRBD2 (6 bases each). Germline CDR1 and CDR2: ENHRY and SYGVKD. V was shortened by 10 bases and J by 6 bases, with 32 bases between the two germline ends. The CDR3 is 18 amino acids. Here the CDR3 DNA reads TGTGCCACTCAGGGGATAATTCGGGGGTCCTCTGCGGGGGATACGCAGTATTTT. Translation gives CATQGIIRGSSAGDTQYF.

This chain links TRBV7-2 with TRBJ2-7; 15 bases map to TRBD2. There are 14 residues in the CDR3. V was pared by 8 bases and J by 6 bases, with 5 bases of the junction left unmatched. Germline CDR1 SGHTA, CDR2 FQGNSA. This CDR3 is CASRTSGGVGEQYF. The CDR3 DNA follows: TGTGCCAGCCGGACTAGCGGGGGGGTAGGCGAGCAGTACTTC.

This clonotype was observed many times. The rearrangement uses TRBV10-3 and TRBJ2-5; D is possibly TRBD1 (5 bases). This CDR3 region has 12 residues. The germline CDR1 and CDR2 sequences are ENHRY and SYGVKD. V dropped 6 bases and J dropped 2 bases, with 7 bases sitting between them. CDR3 residues: CAIRDKQETQYF. The CDR3 DNA reads TGTGCCATCAGGGACAAACAAGAGACCCAGTACTTC.

The chain recombines TRBV4-3 with TRBJ2-3; 8 nucleotides line up with TRBD2. The CDR3 is made up of 16 amino acids. V lost 7 bases to trimming and J lost 0 bases; unmatched junction nucleotides: 9. CDR1 is LGHNA, CDR2 YSLEER, per germline. CDR3 residues: CASTPQSGGSTDTQYF. In DNA form, the CDR3 reads TGCGCCAGCACCCCCCAGAGCGGGGGAAGCACAGATACGCAGTATTTT.

This clonotype was observed a few times. V and J are TRBV14 and TRBJ2-1, with D unresolved. The CDR3 is 15 residues long. V was pared by 1 base and J by 8 bases, with 15 bases between. Germline values: CDR1 SGHDN, CDR2 FVKESK. CDR3 in DNA: TGTGCCAGCAGCCAAGTCTTAAGACGTCGGGATGAGCAGTTCTTC. Translated, it gives CASSQVLRRRDEQFF.

V is TRBV7-3 and J is TRBJ2-1, with unresolved D. Trimming pared 4 bases from V and 0 bases from J, leaving 10 bases between. CDR1 is SGHTA, CDR2 FQGTGA, per germline. The CDR3 runs 15 residues. This CDR3 is CASSSFDDSYNEQFF. The CDR3, as DNA: TGTGCCAGCAGCTCCTTTGACGACTCCTACAATGAGCAGTTCTTC.

The CDR3 bases are TGTGCCAGCAGTCGGACCGGTCCAGTCCCCTACGAGCAGTACTTC. It specifies CASSRTGPVPYEQYF. This rearrangement joins TRBV6-5 to TRBJ2-7, with D unclear. The CDR3 spans 15 residues. Germline V gene data show CDR1 as MNHEY and CDR2 as SVGAGI. V was shortened by 5 bases and J by 2 bases, with 16 bases between the two germline ends.

For the CDR3, the DNA is TGTGCCTGGAGCCGAGGAGGGACGAGCTCCTACGAGCAGTACTTC. Protein product: CAWSRGGTSSYEQYF. The rearrangement joins TRBV30 to TRBJ2-7; tentative D call: TRBD2 (6 bases). The CDR3 runs 15 residues. The V and J ends lost 3 bases and 0 bases respectively, with 15 bases between them. The germline V gene has CDR1 GTSNPN and CDR2 SVGIG (reference sequence).

The chain links TRBV20-1 to TRBJ2-3; the D gene is possibly TRBD1 (6 bases). Trimming shortened V by 6 bases and J by 2 bases, and 21 bases separated the two germline ends. The CDR3 runs 16 residues. Germline CDR1 reads DFQATT; CDR2 reads SNEGSKA (reference sequence). The CDR3 DNA sequence: TGCAGTGCCAAGTACAGGGCCACATGGTACACAGATACGCAGTATTTT. Translated, it gives CSAKYRATWYTDTQYF.

Written as DNA, the CDR3 is TGTGCCAGCAGAACTCAGAGGGCTGAAGCTTTCTTT. Translation: CASRTQRAEAFF. This sequence joins TRBV7-9 and TRBJ1-1; no definite D call. The V end lost 6 bases, the J end lost 6 bases, and 11 bases lay between the germline ends. Germline values: CDR1 SEHNR, CDR2 FQNEAQ (reference sequence). The CDR3 loop spans 12 amino acids.

This rearrangement joins TRBV24-1 to TRBJ2-1; perhaps TRBD1 as D (6 bases). Germline-derived CDR1 and CDR2 are KGHDR and SFDVKD. Between the trimmed V and J ends, which lost 7 bases and 1 base, there was a span of 7 bases. The CDR3 spans 13 residues. The CDR3 coding sequence is TGTGCCACCAGGGACAGTTCCTACAATGAGCAGTTCTTC. Translation gives CATRDSSYNEQFF.